This TCR beta chain was captured by sequencing in a study of blood T cells in healthy people across ages (dated by TCRdb to the mid-2010s). A note on the overall study: In model experiments, template switching captured roughly one uniquely barcoded TCR beta cDNA molecule for every two T cells. Age-related changes in TCR beta repertoire diversity were measured in the study by deep sequencing normalized with unique cDNA molecular identifiers. The donors were split into four age groups: young (average 16 years), middle-aged (39), aged (more than 55) and long-lived (under 85). To avoid experimental bias, donors of different ages were randomly spread across the sequencing lanes. Two additional independent replicas of 1 million unique cDNA reads from the same blood draw were analyzed for two donors (one aged 18 to 30 and one aged 80 or older).

Results and caveats for the whole study, not just this receptor: Compared with the aged group, the long-lived group had more naive CD4+ T cells, fewer expanded clones and increased TCR diversity, suggesting age selection. Observed TCR beta diversity correlated strongly with the percentage of naive T cells measured by flow cytometry. Conclusive comparison of naive and antigen-experienced compartments was prevented by the profiling of bulk unsorted PBMCs. Because the CMV infection status of the donors was unknown, age-related changes in expanded clonotypes may potentially have been confounded. Total diversity estimates from one million sequenced T cells were considered lower bounds and underestimates. Observed TCR beta diversity per million T cells fell roughly linearly with age, and a significant reduction was already apparent by age around 36.

The library was built by means of 5' RACE. Sequencing took place on an Illumina HiSeq 2500. A second PCR of roughly 6 to 12 cycles was performed with a sample-barcoded 5' primer and a J-beta primer mix. A unique molecular identifier was introduced onto each TCR beta cDNA molecule by a template-switch 5' adaptor carrying 12 random nucleotides. At least 2.5 million CDR3-containing paired-end reads were obtained from each sample. The Mint cDNA synthesis kit, primed by a TRBC-specific oligonucleotide, was used to synthesize first-strand cDNA from all RNA. After uracil-DNA glycosylase treatment, a first 18-cycle PCR used universal primers M1SS and BC2_uni_R on all cDNA. From the authors' description of their analysis: Normalization of each sample was performed by random selection of 1 million high-quality reads, each carrying a distinct molecular identifier. Instead of being binned into consensus sequences, reads that shared molecular identifiers were thrown out. CDR3 identification, clonotype clustering and error correction used MiTCR with a Q25 quality threshold and the strictest error-elimination algorithm. Lower-bound total TCR beta diversity was estimated with a nonparametric unseen species model using Euler transformation. Through fastp at Q25 and MiXCR, TCRdb rebuilt clones from the public reads, retaining in-frame beta chains. Records with the same CDR3 protein are collapsed into one entry carrying the most frequent genes and DNA. The V and J calls and clone size come from TCRdb's table, not from the authors' own analysis. For this sample the table gives around 850,000 distinct CDR3 sequences, of which roughly 40% were detected only once. The ten largest clones capture over 10% of the sample.

The roughly 39 donors, aged roughly 6 to 100 years, were systemically healthy Caucasian individuals from Russia. Roughly 9.5 milliliters of peripheral blood were drawn from each donor into EDTA-treated Vacutainer tubes. Ficoll-Paque density-gradient centrifugation was used to isolate PBMCs, with at least 6 million per sample. Trizol reagent was used to extract total RNA from PBMCs, with at least 5 micrograms per sample. Naive CD45RAhigh/CD27high T cell percentages were measured by flow cytometry on a PBMC aliquot from every donor. The CDR3 runs 15 residues from the cysteine to the phenylalanine. Here the CDR3 DNA is all that survives: 45 bases in frame from base 1. The germline ends are 21 bases apart after V is trimmed by 7 bases and J by 8 bases. The count of this clonotype is one. The antigen it recognizes is unknown. Base qualities are missing; no much larger clone stands one base away. A lone read offers only weak evidence.

The chain is assembled from TRBV12-3 or TRBV12-4 and TRBJ2-1, with the D gene uncertain. This sequence was found in a man between 18 and 29 years old in good health. What was sequenced was blood. The CDR3 corresponds to CASNVKNGIFDEQFF. The nucleotide sequence is TGTGCCAGCAACGTTAAGAATGGGATATTCGATGAGCAGTTCTTC.